This T cell receptor (beta chain) was recovered during a study of tumor-infiltrating lymphocytes in primary liver carcinoma. The overall study: Among the tumors, stages were T1-T3 N0M0 and sizes roughly 4.2 to 10 cm.

CDR3 size: 13 residues. The V gene's germline CDR1 is SQVTM and CDR2 ANQGSEA. Using a constant-region primer together with ProtoScript II reverse transcriptase, TCR beta cDNA was made from 450 to 600 ng of total RNA. Libraries of TCR beta came from three nested multiplex PCR rounds with slightly modified ARM-PCR. Amplification in the first two PCR rounds was performed using TRBV1-TRBV30 forward primers and a C-beta reverse primer for roughly 10 cycles each. TCRdb ran MiXCR on the multiplex PCR reads and lists one entry per CDR3 protein. The sample records fewer than 85,000 distinct CDR3 sequences, 69% being singletons. Unsorted bulk tissue of about 20-31 mg yielded co-extracted RNA and DNA. Donors underwent surgery for histopathologically diagnosed primary liver carcinoma. Turning to this clonotype: Its antigen is as yet unknown. One junction end does not reproduce the germline sequence, and a read error may be involved.

Notes on the study in general: Reduced overlap was seen in tumor-adjacent and tumor-blood pairs versus tumor region pairs.

The sequencing input was tumor-adjacent normal liver tissue. This chain links TRBV29-1 with TRBJ1-1, with no clear D. The sequence derives from a man in his forties with primary liver carcinoma and hepatitis B virus infection. CDR3 in amino acids: CSHREGSYTEPFF. As DNA, the CDR3 is TGCAGCCATCGGGAGGGATCGTACACTGAACCTTTCTTT.